What follows is one T cell receptor (beta chain) and its context. The target antigen is unknown. The data stem from a study of monozygotic twins with inflammatory bowel disease. Via template switching, UMIs carrying a 6-nucleotide sample barcode were introduced. TCRdb re-called the 5' RACE reads; one entry per CDR3 protein, DNA not given. The data show some 130,000 distinct CDR3 sequences, and the top ten clones hold roughly 1.2%. General study results and limits: IBD patients share fewer clonotypes with other people than healthy twins do, especially with disease activity.

The receptor was derived from a human donor with ulcerative colitis or Crohn's disease, or a healthy co-twin of an affected twin (not recorded which). Sequenced input: blood.

CDR3 sequence: CASSPRQGQGNTGELFF. The J gene is TRBJ2-2, the V gene TRBV18; TCRdb indicates TRBD1, and absent DNA this call remains unverified. Per germline, CDR1 KGHSH and CDR2 LQKENI. The CDR3 covers 17 residues.